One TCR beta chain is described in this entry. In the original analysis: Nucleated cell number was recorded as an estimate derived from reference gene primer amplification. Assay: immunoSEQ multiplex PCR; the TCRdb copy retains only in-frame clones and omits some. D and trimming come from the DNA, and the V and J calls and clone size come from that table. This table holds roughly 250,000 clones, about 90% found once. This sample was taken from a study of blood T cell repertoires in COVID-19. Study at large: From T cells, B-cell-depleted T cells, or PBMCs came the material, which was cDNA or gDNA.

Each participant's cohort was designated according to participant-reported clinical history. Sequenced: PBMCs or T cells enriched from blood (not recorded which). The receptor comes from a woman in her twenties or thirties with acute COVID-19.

CDR3 residues: CASSPEGAGQPQHF. In DNA form, the CDR3 reads TGTGCCAGCAGCCCCGAGGGGGCTGGTCAGCCCCAGCATTTT. The chain employs TRBV7-9 and TRBJ1-5; TRBD1 aligns across 7 bases. The germline gives CDR1 SEHNR, CDR2 FQNEAQ (reference sequence). The CDR3 runs to 14 residues. V dropped 5 bases and J dropped 6; count of bases not matched to a gene: 7.